The present T cell receptor beta chain was sequenced within a study of patients and donors after allogeneic stem cell transplantation. TCRdb itself ran the RT-PCR reads through MiXCR, one entry per CDR3 protein. The sample records roughly 880,000 distinct CDR3 sequences, 18% being singletons. There are a few counts of this clonotype. Sequenced input: blood, either unsorted or a sorted T cell fraction (not recorded which). The sequence derives from a human donor who was either an allogeneic HSCT recipient or a stem cell or donor lymphocyte infusion donor (not recorded which). It is not recorded whose cells these are; they may come from a transplant donor.

The CDR3 is CASTGPDRGNTEAFF. DNA for the CDR3: TGTGCCAGCACGGGCCCCGACAGGGGGAACACTGAAGCTTTCTTT. The J gene is TRBJ1-1, the V gene TRBV6-1; the match to TRBD1 covers 8 bases. The CDR3 runs to 15 residues. From germline, CDR1 is MNHNS and CDR2 SASEGT. J was trimmed by 1 base and V by 7 bases; bases with no gene match: 8.